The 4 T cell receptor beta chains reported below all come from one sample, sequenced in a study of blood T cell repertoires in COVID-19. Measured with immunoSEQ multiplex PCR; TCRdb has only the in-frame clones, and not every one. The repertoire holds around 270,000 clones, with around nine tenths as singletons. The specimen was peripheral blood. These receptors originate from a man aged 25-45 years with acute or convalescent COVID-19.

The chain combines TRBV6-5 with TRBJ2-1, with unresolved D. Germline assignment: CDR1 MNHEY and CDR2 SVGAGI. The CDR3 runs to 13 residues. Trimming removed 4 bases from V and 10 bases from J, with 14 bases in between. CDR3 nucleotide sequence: TGTGCCAGCAGTTGGGCCCGCAATACGGAGCAGTTCTTC. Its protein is CASSWARNTEQFF.

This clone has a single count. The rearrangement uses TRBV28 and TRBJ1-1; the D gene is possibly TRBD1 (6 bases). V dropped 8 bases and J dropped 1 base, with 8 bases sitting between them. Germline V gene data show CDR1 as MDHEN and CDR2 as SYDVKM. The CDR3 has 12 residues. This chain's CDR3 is CASEDRNTEAFF. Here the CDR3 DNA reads TGTGCCAGCGAGGACAGGAACACTGAAGCTTTCTTT.

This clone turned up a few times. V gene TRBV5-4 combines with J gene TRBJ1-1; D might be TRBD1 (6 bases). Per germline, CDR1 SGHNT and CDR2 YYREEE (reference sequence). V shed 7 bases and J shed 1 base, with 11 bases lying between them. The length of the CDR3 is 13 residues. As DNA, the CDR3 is TGTGCCAGCGGACCAGGGGAGAACACTGAAGCTTTCTTT. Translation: CASGPGENTEAFF. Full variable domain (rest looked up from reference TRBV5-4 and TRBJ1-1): ETGVTQSPTHLIKTRGQQVTLRCSSQSGHNTVSWYQQALGQGPQFIFQYYREEENGRGNFPPRFSGLQFPNYSSELNVNALELDDSALYLCASGPGENTEAFFGQGTRLTVV.

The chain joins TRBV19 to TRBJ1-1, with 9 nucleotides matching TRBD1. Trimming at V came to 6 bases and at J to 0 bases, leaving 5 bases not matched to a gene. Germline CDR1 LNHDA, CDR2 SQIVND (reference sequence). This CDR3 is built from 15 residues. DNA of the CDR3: TGTGCCAGTAGGTCGACAGGGGGTATGAACACTGAAGCTTTCTTT. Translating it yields CASRSTGGMNTEAFF. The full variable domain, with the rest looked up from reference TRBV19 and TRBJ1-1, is DGGITQSPKYLFRKEGQNVTLSCEQNLNHDAMYWYRQDPGQGLRLIYYSQIVNDFQKGDIAEGYSVSREKKESFPLTVTSAQKNPTAFYLCASRSTGGMNTEAFFGQGTRLTVV.